This T cell receptor beta chain was documented in a study of cytomegalovirus exposure and HLA in healthy donors. Study-wide background: The roughly 110 validation repertoires were produced on the same platform as the 550 to 700 repertoires of the first cohort. This was reported in a later analysis. Study-level points and caveats: The classifier was said to identify cytomegalovirus status with high specificity and sensitivity. Cytomegalovirus association was assigned to more than 150 TCR beta chains.

Assay: immunoSEQ multiplex PCR; the TCRdb copy retains only in-frame clones and omits some. The repertoire holds 150,000 to 200,000 clones, with roughly 84% as singletons. The J segment lost 0 bases and the V segment lost 6 bases, leaving 4 bases of the junction unmatched. The CDR3 has 15 amino acids. Per germline, CDR1 SNHLY and CDR2 FYNNEI. Separate from the approximately 700-subject first cohort was the approximately 130-subject validation cohort, to which the donors belonged. This clone was observed a handful of times. Its antigen is still unknown. This sequence originates from a woman aged 18-29 years in good health and CMV-seropositive. The V and J genes are TRBV2 and TRBJ2-3; TRBD1 agrees at 9 bases. Sequencing used PBMCs. The CDR3 bases are TGTGCCAGCAGGAATGGACAGGGGAGCACAGATACGCAGTATTTT. This codes for CASRNGQGSTDTQYF.